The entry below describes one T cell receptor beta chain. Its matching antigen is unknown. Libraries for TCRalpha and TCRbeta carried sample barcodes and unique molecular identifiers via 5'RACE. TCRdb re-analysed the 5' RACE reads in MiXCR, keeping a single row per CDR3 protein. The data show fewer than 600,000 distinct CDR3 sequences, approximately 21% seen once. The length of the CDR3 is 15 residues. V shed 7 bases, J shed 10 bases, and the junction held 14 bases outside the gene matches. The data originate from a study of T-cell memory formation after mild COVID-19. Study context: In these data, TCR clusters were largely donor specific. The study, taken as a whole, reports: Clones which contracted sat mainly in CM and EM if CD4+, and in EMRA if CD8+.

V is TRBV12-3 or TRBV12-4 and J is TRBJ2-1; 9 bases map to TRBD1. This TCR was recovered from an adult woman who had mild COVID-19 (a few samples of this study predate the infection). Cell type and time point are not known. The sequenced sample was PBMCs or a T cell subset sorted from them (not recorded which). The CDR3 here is CASTQILQGAGEQFF. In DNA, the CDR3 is TGTGCCAGCACCCAGATACTACAGGGGGCGGGGGAGCAGTTCTTC.